A single sample is the source of the 7 T cell receptor beta chains below, sequenced in a study of post-analysis software for immune sequencing data. The study's findings and limits: A handful of TRBV segments were more frequent in patients than controls; TRBV5-6, TRBV5-1 and TRBV20-1 belonged to this group.

TCR beta cDNA libraries had unique molecular identifiers. TCRdb ran MiXCR on the PCR reads and lists one entry per CDR3 protein. Here the sample spans about 200,000 distinct CDR3 sequences, 29% being singletons. No antigen has been identified for these receptors. Material: blood. Receptor source: a girl aged 2-17 years with multiple sclerosis.

This clonotype has a count of ten or more. The genes are TRBV10-3 and TRBJ2-1, with 7 bases aligning to TRBD1. The CDR3 has 14 residues. The J segment lost 6 bases and the V segment lost 6 bases, leaving 8 bases of the junction unmatched. From germline, CDR1 is ENHRY and CDR2 SYGVKD. The DNA for the CDR3 is TGTGCCATCAGGGGCCTAGAGGGGGCCAATGAGCAGTTCTTC. Amino acid sequence: CAIRGLEGANEQFF.

This clonotype has just a few counts. V is TRBV27 and J is TRBJ2-3, with 7 positions matching TRBD2. Germline lookup yields CDR1 MNHEY and CDR2 SMNVEV (reference sequence). V dropped 5 bases and J dropped 4; count of bases not matched to a gene: 12. The CDR3 sequence is 16 residues long. The CDR3 here is CASSPLGGGPADTQYF. In DNA form, the CDR3 reads TGTGCCAGCAGTCCCCTTGGGGGAGGGCCCGCAGATACGCAGTATTTT.

This clonotype has just one count. The V and J genes are TRBV10-2 and TRBJ2-1; 15 positions match TRBD2. The J segment lost 0 bases and the V segment lost 4 bases, leaving 7 bases of the junction unmatched. The CDR3 loop spans 19 amino acids. Germline V gives CDR1 WSHSY, CDR2 SAAADI. In nucleotides, the CDR3 is TGCGCCAGCAGTGTCTCGGGACTAGCGGGAGGCTTCTCCTACAATGAGCAGTTCTTC. It yields the protein CASSVSGLAGGFSYNEQFF.

The genes are TRBV7-2 and TRBJ1-1; the D gene is possibly TRBD1 (6 bases). Germline V lookup: CDR1 SGHTA, CDR2 FQGNSA. The CDR3 runs 14 residues. V dropped 5 bases and J dropped 3 bases, with 13 bases sitting between them. CDR3 sequence reads: CASSPTGTYTEAFF. CDR3 nucleotide sequence: TGTGCCAGCAGCCCTACAGGGACCTACACTGAAGCTTTCTTT.

This clonotype was seen ten or more times. The chain links TRBV20-1 to TRBJ2-1; D uncertain. In germline, CDR1 is DFQATT, CDR2 SNEGSKA (reference sequence). This CDR3 spans 14 amino acids. Trimming cost V 1 base and J 0 bases, with 7 bases left between them. CDR3 in amino acids: CSARVSGSYNEQFF. The CDR3 nucleotides are TGCAGTGCTAGAGTAAGTGGCTCCTACAATGAGCAGTTCTTC.

This clonotype was picked up a small number of times. This rearrangement joins TRBV6-5 to TRBJ2-7; D call uncertain. Trimming left V 0 bases short and J 1 base short, with 7 bases between. The V gene's germline CDR1 is MNHEY and CDR2 SVGAGI. The CDR3 sequence is 14 residues long. CDR3 bases: TGTGCCAGCAGTTACTCGGTTCAGTCCTACGAGCAGTACTTC. This translates into CASSYSVQSYEQYF.

The chain carries TRBV19 and TRBJ2-3, with a weak D call TRBD1 (6 bases). CDR3 size: 13 residues. From germline, CDR1 is LNHDA and CDR2 SQIVND (reference sequence). Trimming shortened V by 3 bases and J by 4 bases, and 8 bases separated the two germline ends. This CDR3 reads CASSIEGADTQYF. The CDR3 nucleotides are TGTGCCAGTAGTATCGAGGGGGCAGATACGCAGTATTTT.